One and the same sample provided the 3 T cell receptor beta chains below, sequenced in a study of T cell responses to AZD1222 COVID-19 vaccine. Assay used: immunoSEQ multiplex PCR; TCRdb lists only in-frame clones, some missing. The repertoire includes approximately 130,000 clones, 84% of them detected once, and over 25% sits in the top ten. Material: peripheral blood, obtained 28 days after the second AZD1222 dose. Receptor source: an adult who received the AZD1222 COVID-19 vaccine.

The chain couples TRBV18 to TRBJ2-7; D tentatively reads TRBD1 or TRBD2 (5 bases each). This CDR3 spans 13 amino acids. V was shortened by 4 bases and J by 7 bases, with 14 bases between the two germline ends. Germline V lookup: CDR1 KGHSH, CDR2 LQKENI. CDR3: CASSQGPEGEQYF. The CDR3 bases are TGTGCCAGCTCACAAGGACCTGAGGGGGAGCAGTACTTC.

V is TRBV9 and J is TRBJ1-3, with D possibly TRBD1 on 6 matching bases. Germline V gives CDR1 SGDLS, CDR2 YYNGEE. The V end was cut by 4 bases, the J end by 0 bases, with 14 bases between. The CDR3 is made up of 16 amino acids. The CDR3 spells CASSSTQGASGNTIYF. The CDR3 nucleotides are TGTGCCAGCAGCTCTACACAGGGAGCCTCTGGAAACACCATATATTTT.

This chain connects TRBV4-2 to TRBJ1-2, with D hard to call. V lost 4 bases and J 4 bases, leaving 13 bases between the germline ends. The CDR3 runs to 14 residues. CDR1 is LGHNA and CDR2 is YNFKEQ in the germline V gene. The CDR3 nucleotides are TGTGCCAGCAGCCCCCGGAGCTATCTCTATGGCTACACCTTC. Its protein is CASSPRSYLYGYTF.